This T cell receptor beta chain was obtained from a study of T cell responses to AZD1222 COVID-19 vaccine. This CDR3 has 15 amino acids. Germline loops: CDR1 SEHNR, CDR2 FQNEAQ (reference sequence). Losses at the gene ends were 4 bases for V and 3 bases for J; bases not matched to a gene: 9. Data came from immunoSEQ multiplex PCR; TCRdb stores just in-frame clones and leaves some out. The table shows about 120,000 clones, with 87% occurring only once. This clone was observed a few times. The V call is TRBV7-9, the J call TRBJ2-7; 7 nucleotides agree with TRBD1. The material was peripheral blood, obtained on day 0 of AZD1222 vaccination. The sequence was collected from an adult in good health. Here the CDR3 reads CASSSDRAKDYEQYF. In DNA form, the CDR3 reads TGTGCCAGCAGCTCCGACAGGGCCAAGGACTACGAGCAGTACTTC.